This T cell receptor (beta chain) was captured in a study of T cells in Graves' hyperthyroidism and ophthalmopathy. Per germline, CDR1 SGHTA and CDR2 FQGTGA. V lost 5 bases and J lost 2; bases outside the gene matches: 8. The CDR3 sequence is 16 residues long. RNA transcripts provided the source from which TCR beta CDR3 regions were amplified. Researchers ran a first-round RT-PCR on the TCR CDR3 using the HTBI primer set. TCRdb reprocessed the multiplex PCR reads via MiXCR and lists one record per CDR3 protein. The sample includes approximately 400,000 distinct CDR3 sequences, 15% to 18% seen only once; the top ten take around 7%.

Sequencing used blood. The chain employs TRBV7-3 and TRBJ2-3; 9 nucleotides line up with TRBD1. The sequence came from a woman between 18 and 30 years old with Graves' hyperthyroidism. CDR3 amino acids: CASSLTGTGNTDTQYF. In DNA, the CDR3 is TGTGCCAGCAGCCTTACTGGGACAGGGAACACAGATACGCAGTATTTT.